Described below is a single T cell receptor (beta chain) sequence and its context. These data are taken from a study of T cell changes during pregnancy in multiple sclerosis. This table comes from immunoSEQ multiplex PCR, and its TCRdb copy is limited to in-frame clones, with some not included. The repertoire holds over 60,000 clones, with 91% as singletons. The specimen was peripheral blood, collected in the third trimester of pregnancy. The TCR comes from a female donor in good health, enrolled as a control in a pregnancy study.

The CDR3 DNA is TGTGCCTGGAGCCTAGGGGTTTCGGGCACTGAAGCTTTCTTT. Translating gives CAWSLGVSGTEAFF. The gene calls are TRBV30 and TRBJ1-1, with D maybe TRBD1 (5 bases). Germline CDR1 is GTSNPN and CDR2 is SVGIG (reference sequence). Trimming removed 3 bases from V and 4 bases from J, with 15 bases in between. The CDR3 consists of 14 residues.